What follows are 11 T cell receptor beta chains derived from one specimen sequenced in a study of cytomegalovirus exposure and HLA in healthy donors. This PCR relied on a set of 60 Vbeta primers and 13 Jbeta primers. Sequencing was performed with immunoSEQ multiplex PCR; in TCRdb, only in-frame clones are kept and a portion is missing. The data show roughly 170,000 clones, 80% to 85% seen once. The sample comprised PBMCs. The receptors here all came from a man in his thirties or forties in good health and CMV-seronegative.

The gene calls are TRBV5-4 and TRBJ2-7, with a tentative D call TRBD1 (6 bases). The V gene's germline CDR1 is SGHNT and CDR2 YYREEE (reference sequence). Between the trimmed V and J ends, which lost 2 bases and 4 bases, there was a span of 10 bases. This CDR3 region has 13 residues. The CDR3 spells CASSLGTLYEQYF. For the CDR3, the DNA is TGTGCCAGCAGCTTAGGGACACTGTACGAGCAGTACTTC.

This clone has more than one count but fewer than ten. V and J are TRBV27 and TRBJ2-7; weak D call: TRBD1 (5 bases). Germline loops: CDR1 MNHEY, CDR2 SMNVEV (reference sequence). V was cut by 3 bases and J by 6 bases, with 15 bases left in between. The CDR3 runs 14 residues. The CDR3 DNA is TGTGCCAGCAGTTTTGGGCGAAGGGGTTCCGAGCAGTACTTC. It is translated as CASSFGRRGSEQYF.

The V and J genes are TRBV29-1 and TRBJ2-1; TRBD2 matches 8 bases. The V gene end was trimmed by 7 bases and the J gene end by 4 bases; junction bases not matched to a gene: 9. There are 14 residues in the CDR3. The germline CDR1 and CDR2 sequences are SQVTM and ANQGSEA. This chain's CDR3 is CSARTAGGYNEQFF. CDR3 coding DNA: TGCAGCGCCCGGACGGCGGGGGGATACAATGAGCAGTTCTTC.

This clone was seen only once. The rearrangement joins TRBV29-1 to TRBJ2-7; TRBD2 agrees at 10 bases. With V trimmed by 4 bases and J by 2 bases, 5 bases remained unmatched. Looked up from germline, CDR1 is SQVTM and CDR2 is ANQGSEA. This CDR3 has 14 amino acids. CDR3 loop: CSVVGAGGAYEQYF. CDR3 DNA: TGCAGCGTTGTCGGAGCGGGAGGGGCCTACGAGCAGTACTTC.

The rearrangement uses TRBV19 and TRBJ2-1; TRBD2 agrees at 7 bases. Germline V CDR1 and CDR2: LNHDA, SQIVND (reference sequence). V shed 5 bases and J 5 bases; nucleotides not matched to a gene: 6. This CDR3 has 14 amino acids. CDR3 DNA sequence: TGTGCCAGTAGTCTCAGCGGGACTAACAATGAGCAGTTCTTC. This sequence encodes CASSLSGTNNEQFF.

The CDR3 sequence: CSVDAGARGEQFF. CDR3 coding DNA: TGCAGCGTTGATGCCGGGGCCAGGGGTGAGCAGTTCTTC. This chain joins TRBV29-1 and TRBJ2-1, with a possible D match to TRBD1 (6 bases). The CDR3 contains 13 residues. V dropped 3 bases and J dropped 9 bases, with 15 bases sitting between them. Per germline, CDR1 SQVTM and CDR2 ANQGSEA.

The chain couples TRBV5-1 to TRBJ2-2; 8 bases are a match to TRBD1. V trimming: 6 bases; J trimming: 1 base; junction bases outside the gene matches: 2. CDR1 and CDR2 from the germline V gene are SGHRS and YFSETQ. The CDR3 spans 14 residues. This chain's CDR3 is CASTGTGNTGELFF. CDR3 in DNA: TGCGCCAGCACCGGGACAGGGAACACCGGGGAGCTGTTTTTT.

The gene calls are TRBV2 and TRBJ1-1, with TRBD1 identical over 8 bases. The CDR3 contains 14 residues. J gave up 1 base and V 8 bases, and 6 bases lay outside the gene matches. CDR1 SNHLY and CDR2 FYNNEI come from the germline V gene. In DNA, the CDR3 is TGTGCCAGCCTTGACAGGGGAAAGAACACTGAAGCTTTCTTT. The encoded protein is CASLDRGKNTEAFF.

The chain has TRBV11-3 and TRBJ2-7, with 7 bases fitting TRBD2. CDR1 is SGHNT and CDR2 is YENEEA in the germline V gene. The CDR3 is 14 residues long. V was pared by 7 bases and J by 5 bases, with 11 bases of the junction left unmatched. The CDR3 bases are TGTGCCAGCACCCTTGTGGCGGGAGTTAACGAGCAGTACTTC. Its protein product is CASTLVAGVNEQYF.

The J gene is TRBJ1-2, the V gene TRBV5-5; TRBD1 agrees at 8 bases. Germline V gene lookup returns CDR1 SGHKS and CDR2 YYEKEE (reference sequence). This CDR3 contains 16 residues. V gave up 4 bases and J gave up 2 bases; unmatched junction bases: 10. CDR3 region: CASSPGTGRLNYGYTF. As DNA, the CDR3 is TGTGCCAGCAGCCCCGGGACAGGACGACTAAACTATGGCTACACCTTC.

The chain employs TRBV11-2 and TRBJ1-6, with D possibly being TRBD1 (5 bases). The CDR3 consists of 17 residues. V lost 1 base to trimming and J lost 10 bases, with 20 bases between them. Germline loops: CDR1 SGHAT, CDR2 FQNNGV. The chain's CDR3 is CASSLVEAGRSGSPLHF. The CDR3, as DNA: TGTGCCAGCAGCTTAGTAGAGGCAGGGCGCTCTGGGTCACCCCTCCACTTT.